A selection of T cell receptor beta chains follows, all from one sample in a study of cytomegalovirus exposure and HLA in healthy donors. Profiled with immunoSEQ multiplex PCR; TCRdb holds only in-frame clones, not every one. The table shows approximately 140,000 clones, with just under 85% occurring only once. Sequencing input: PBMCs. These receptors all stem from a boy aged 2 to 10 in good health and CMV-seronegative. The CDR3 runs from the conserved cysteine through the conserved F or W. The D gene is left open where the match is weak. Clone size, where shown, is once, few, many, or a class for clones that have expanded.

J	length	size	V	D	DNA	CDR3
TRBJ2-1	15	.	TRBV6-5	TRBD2	TGTGCCAGCAGCCAACTAGCGGGGGGGCCAAATGAGCAGTTCTTC	CASSQLAGGPNEQFF
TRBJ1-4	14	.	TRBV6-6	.	TGTGCCAGCAGTTACTCAGGTGCGGGTGAAAAACTGTTTTTT	CASSYSGAGEKLFF
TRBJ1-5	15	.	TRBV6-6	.	TGTGCCAGCAGTTACTCGCGGGACAGCAATCAGCCCCAGCATTTT	CASSYSRDSNQPQHF
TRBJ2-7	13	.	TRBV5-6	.	TGTGCCAGCAGCATCGGGATCGTCTACGAGCAGTACTTC	CASSIGIVYEQYF
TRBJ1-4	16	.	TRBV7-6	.	TGTGCCAGCAGCCCTACGAGGGATAAGGCTAATGAAAAACTGTTTTTT	CASSPTRDKANEKLFF
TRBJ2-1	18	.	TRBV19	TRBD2	TGTGCCAGTAGTATAGAAGCTAGCGGGAGGGGGTCATCGAATGAGCAGTTCTTC	CASSIEASGRGSSNEQFF
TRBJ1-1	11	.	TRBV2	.	TGTGCCAGCCGGCGGGATAGGGAAGCTTTCTTT	CASRRDREAFF
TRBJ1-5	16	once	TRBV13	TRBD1	TGTGCCAGCAGCCAAAGGGACAGGGGTTTGAAGATGCCCCAGCATTTT	CASSQRDRGLKMPQHF
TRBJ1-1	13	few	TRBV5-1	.	TGCGCCAGCAGCGGAGACAGGAACACTGAAGCTTTCTTT	CASSGDRNTEAFF
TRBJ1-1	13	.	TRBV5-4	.	TGTGCCAGCGGGGTCCTGACAGACACTGAAGCTTTCTTT	CASGVLTDTEAFF
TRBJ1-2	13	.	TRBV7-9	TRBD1	TGTGCCAGCAGCTTAGGACAGGGGGATGGCTACACCTTC	CASSLGQGDGYTF
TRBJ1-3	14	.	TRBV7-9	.	TGTGCCAGCAGCCGGGGGGGGAGCAGAAACACCATATATTTT	CASSRGGSRNTIYF
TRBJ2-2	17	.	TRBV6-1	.	TGTGCCAGCAGTGGACCGGGACACTCTAGGGGCACCGGGGAGCTGTTTTTT	CASSGPGHSRGTGELFF
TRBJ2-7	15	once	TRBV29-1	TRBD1	TGCAGCGTTGAAGATCTGGGGACAGGGGATCACGAGCAGTACTTC	CSVEDLGTGDHEQYF
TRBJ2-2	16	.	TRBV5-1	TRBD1	TGCGCCAGCAGCGCCCAGGGGGTGACGAACACCGGGGAGCTGTTTTTT	CASSAQGVTNTGELFF
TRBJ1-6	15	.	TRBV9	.	TGTGCCAGCAGCGTAGCACAGATTAATAATTCACCCCTCCACTTT	CASSVAQINNSPLHF